This T cell receptor (beta chain) was identified in a study of cytomegalovirus exposure and HLA in healthy donors. Looking at the study overall: An analysis done earlier identified about 120 million unique TCR beta sequences from 150 million to 200 million T cells.

The PCR had 60 Vbeta and 13 Jbeta primers. Sequenced by immunoSEQ multiplex PCR; TCRdb stores in-frame clones only, minus some. The table shows hundreds of thousands of clones, with about 80% occurring only once. Study-wide findings and caveats: Exclusion as indistinguishable affected some V segments, including TRBV6-2 and TRBV6-3.

V was pared by 0 bases and J by 1 base, with 6 bases between. The CDR3 is 14 amino acids. CDR1 is MNHNS, CDR2 SASEGT, per germline. About this clone itself: Its antigen is as yet unknown.

The chain links TRBV6-1 to TRBJ2-5; no firm D call. This TCR was sampled from a male donor in good health and CMV-seronegative. The sequenced sample consisted of PBMCs. The CDR3 coding sequence is TGTGCCAGCAGTGAAGCTAGCCTCCAAGAGACCCAGTACTTC. Translated, it gives CASSEASLQETQYF.